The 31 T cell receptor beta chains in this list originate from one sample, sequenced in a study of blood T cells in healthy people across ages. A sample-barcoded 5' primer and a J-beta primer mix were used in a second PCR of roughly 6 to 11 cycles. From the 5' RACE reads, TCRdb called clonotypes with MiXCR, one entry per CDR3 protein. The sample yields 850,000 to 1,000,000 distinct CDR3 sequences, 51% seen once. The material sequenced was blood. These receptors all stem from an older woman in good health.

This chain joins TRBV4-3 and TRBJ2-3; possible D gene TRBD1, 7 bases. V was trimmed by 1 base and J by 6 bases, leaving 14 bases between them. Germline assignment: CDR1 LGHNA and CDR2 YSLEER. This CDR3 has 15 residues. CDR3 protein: CASSQGAGGRDTQYF. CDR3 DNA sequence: TGCGCCAGCAGCCAAGGTGCAGGGGGGAGGGATACGCAGTATTTT.

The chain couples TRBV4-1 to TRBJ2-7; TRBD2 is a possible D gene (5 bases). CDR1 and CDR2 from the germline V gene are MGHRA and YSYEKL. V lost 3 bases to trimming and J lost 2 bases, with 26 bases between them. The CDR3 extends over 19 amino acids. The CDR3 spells CASSHRPGLTGKTTYEQYF. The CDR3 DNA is TGCGCCAGCAGCCACCGACCGGGTCTAACGGGGAAGACAACCTACGAGCAGTACTTC.

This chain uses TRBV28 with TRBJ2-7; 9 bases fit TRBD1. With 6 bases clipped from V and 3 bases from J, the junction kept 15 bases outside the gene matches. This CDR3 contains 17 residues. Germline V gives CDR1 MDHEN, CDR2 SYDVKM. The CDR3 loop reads CASRPISGTGLNYEQYF. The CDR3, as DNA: TGTGCCAGCAGACCAATTTCCGGGACAGGGTTGAACTACGAGCAGTACTTC.

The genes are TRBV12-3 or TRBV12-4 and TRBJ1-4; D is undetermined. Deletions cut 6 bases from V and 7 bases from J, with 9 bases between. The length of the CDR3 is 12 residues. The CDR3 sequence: CASRVGFEKLFF. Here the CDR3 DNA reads TGTGCCAGCAGGGTTGGATTTGAAAAACTGTTTTTT.

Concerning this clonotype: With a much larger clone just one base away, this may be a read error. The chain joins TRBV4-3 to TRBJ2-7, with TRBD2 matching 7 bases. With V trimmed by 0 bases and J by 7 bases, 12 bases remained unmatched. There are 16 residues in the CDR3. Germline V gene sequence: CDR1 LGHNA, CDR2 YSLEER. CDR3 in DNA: TGCGCCAGCAGCCAAGATTGGAGCGGGGTACAGAATGAGCAGTACTTC. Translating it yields CASSQDWSGVQNEQYF.

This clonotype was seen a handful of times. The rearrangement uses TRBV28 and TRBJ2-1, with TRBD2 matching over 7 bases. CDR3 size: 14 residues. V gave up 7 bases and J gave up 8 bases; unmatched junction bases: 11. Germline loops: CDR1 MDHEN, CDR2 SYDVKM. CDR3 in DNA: TGTGCCAGCATCCCTCCCGGGAGGCAACATGAGCAGTTCTTC. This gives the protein CASIPPGRQHEQFF.

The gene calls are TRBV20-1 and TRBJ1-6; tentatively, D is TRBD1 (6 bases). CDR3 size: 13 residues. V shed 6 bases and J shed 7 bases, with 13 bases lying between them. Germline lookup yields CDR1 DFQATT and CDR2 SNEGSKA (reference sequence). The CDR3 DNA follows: TGCAGTGCCCTCGACAGGACCAATTCACCCCTCCACTTT. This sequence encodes CSALDRTNSPLHF.

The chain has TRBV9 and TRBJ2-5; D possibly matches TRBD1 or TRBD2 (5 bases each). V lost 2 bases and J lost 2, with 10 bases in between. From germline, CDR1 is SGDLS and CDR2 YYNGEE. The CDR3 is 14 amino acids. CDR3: CASSVTGTQETQYF. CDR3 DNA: TGTGCCAGCAGCGTTACCGGGACGCAAGAGACCCAGTACTTC.

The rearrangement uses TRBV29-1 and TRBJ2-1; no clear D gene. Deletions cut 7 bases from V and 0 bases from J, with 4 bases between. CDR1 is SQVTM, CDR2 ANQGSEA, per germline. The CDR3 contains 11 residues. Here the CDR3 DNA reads TGCAGCGGCAGCTCCTACAATGAGCAGTTCTTC. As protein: CSGSSYNEQFF.

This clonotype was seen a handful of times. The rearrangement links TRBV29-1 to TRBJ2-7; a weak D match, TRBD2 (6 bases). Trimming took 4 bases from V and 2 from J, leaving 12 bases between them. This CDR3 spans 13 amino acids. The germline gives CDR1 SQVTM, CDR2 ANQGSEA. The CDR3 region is CSVGRDSAYEQYF. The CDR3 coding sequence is TGCAGCGTTGGCCGGGACTCGGCCTACGAGCAGTACTTC.

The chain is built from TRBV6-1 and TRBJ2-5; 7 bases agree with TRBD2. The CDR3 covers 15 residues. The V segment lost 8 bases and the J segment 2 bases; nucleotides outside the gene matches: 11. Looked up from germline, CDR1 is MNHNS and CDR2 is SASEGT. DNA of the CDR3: TGTGCCAGCTTAAAGGGCGGGAGTCGTCAAGAGACCCAGTACTTC. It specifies CASLKGGSRQETQYF.

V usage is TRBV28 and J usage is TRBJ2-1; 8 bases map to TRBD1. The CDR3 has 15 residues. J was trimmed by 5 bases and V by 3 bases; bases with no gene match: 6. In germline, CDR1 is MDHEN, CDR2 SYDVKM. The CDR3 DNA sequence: TGTGCCAGCAGTTTTAGGACAGGGCAACACAATGAGCAGTTCTTC. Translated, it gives CASSFRTGQHNEQFF.

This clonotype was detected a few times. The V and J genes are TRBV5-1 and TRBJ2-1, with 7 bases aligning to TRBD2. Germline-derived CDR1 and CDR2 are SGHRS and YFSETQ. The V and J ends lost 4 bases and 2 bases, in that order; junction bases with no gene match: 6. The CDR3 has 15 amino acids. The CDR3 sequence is CASSPVSGTYNEQFF. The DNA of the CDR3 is TGCGCCAGCAGCCCCGTGAGCGGGACCTACAATGAGCAGTTCTTC. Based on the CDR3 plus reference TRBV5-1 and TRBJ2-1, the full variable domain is KAGVTQTPRYLIKTRGQQVTLSCSPISGHRSVSWYQQTPGQGLQFLFEYFSETQRNKGNFPGRFSGRQFSNSRSEMNVSTLELGDSALYLCASSPVSGTYNEQFFGPGTRLTVL.

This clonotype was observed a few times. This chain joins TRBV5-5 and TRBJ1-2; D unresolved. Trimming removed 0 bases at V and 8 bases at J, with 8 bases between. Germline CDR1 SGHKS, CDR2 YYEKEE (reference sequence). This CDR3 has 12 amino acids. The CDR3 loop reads CASSLVPKGYTF. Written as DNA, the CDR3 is TGTGCCAGCAGCTTGGTGCCGAAGGGCTACACCTTC.

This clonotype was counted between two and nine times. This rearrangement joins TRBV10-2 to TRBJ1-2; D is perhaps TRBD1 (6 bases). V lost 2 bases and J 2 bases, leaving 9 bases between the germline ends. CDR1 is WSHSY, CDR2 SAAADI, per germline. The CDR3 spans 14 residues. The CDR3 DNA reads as TGCGCCAGCAGTGAGACAGGGACCAACTATGGCTACACCTTC. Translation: CASSETGTNYGYTF.

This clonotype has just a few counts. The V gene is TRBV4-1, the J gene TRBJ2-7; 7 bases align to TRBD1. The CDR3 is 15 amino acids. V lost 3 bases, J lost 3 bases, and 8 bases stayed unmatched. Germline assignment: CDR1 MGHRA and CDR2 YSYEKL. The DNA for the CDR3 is TGCGCCAGCAGCCAGGGACAGTCGCCCTTCTACGAGCAGTACTTC. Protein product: CASSQGQSPFYEQYF.

CDR3: CASSQDRTSGRNNEQFF. In DNA, the CDR3 is TGCGCCAGCAGCCAAGACCGGACTAGCGGGAGGAACAATGAGCAGTTCTTC. The rearrangement joins TRBV4-3 to TRBJ2-1; the match to TRBD2 covers 14 bases. Germline V gives CDR1 LGHNA, CDR2 YSLEER. The trim removed 0 bases at V and 5 bases at J, leaving 3 bases unmatched. CDR3 length equals 17 residues.

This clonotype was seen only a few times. The CDR3 reads CASSQVGRQERNEQFF. In DNA form, the CDR3 reads TGTGCCAGCAGCCAAGTCGGGCGTCAGGAAAGGAATGAGCAGTTCTTC. This chain connects TRBV3-1 to TRBJ2-1; no firm D call. The CDR3 totals 16 residues. Trimming pared 1 base from V and 7 bases from J, leaving 17 bases between. From germline, CDR1 is LGHDT and CDR2 YNNKEL (reference sequence).

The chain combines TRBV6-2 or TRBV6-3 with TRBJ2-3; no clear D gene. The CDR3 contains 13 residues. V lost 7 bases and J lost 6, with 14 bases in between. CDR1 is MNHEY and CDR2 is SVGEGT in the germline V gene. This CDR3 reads CASTDPFFDTQYF. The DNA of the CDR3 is TGTGCCAGCACCGACCCGTTTTTTGATACGCAGTATTTT.

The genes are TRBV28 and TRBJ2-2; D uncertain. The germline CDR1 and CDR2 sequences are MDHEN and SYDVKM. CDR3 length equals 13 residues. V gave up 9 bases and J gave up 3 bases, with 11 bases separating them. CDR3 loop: CASRKEHTGELFF. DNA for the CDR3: TGTGCCAGTAGAAAGGAGCACACCGGGGAGCTGTTTTTT.

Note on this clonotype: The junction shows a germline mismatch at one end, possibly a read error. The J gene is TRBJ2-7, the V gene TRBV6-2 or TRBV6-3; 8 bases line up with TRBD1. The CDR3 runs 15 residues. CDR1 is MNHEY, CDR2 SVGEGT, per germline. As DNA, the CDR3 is TGTGCCAGCAGTGACTCCCGGACAGGGAGTCTCGAGCAGTACTTC. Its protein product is CASSDSRTGSLEQYF.

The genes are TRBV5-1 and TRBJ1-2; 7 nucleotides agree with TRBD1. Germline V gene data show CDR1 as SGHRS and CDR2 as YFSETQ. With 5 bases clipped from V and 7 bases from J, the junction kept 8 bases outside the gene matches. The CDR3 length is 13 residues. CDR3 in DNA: TGCGCCAGCAGTCCCCAGGGGGATGGTGGCTACACCTTC. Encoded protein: CASSPQGDGGYTF. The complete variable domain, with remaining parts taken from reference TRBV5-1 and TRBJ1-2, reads KAGVTQTPRYLIKTRGQQVTLSCSPISGHRSVSWYQQTPGQGLQFLFEYFSETQRNKGNFPGRFSGRQFSNSRSEMNVSTLELGDSALYLCASSPQGDGGYTFGSGTRLTVV.

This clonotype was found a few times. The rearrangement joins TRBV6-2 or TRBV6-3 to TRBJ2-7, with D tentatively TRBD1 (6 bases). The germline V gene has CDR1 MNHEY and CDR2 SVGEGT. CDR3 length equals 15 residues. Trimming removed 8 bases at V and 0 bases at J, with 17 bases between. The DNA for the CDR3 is TGTGCCAGCGGTTCGAGGGACACCAGCTCCTACGAGCAGTACTTC. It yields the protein CASGSRDTSSYEQYF.

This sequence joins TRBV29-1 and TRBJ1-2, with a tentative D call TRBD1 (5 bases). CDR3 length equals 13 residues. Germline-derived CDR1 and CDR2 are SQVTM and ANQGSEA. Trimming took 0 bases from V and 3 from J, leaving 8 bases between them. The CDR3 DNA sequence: TGCAGCGTTGAAGACAGGGAGGACTATGGCTACACCTTC. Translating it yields CSVEDREDYGYTF.

CDR3 nucleotides: TGTGCCAGCAGGCGTGGACAGGGACCCACCGGGGAGCTGTTTTTT. Its protein product is CASRRGQGPTGELFF. The chain is built from TRBV7-9 and TRBJ2-2; 8 nucleotides align to TRBD1. V shed 6 bases and J 4 bases; nucleotides not matched to a gene: 7. The CDR3 extends over 15 amino acids. Germline V gene lookup returns CDR1 SEHNR and CDR2 FQNEAQ (reference sequence).

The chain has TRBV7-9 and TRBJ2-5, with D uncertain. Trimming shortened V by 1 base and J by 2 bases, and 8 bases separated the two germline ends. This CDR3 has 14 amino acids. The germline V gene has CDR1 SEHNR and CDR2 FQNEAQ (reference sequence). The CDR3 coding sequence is TGTGCCAGCAGCTTAGTTCCCCCACAAGAGACCCAGTACTTC. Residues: CASSLVPPQETQYF.

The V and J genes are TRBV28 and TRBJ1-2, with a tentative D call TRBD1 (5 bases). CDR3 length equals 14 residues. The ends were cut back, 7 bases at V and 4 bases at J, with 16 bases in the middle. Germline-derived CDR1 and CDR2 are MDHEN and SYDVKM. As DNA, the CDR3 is TGTGCCAGCACCGCCCCCGGGGGAGGCTATGGCTACACCTTC. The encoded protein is CASTAPGGGYGYTF.

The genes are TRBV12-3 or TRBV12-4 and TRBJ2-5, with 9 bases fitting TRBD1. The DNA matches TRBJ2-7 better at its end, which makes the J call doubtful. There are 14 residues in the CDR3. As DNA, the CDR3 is TGTGCCAGCAGTTCTACGGACAGGGGCTACGAGCAGTACTTC. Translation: CASSSTDRGYEQYF.

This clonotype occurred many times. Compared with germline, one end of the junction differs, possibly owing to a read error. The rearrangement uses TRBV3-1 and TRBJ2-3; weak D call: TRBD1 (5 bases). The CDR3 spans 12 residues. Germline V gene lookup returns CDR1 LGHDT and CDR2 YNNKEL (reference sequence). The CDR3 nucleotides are TGTGCCAGCAGGCAAGGGGAAGATACGCAGTATTTT. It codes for CASRQGEDTQYF.

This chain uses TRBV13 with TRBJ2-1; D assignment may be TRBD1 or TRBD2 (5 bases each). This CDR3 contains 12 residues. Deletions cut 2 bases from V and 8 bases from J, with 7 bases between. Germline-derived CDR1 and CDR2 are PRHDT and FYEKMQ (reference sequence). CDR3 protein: CASSLRGYEQFF. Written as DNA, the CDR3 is TGTGCCAGCAGCTTACGGGGCTATGAGCAGTTCTTC.

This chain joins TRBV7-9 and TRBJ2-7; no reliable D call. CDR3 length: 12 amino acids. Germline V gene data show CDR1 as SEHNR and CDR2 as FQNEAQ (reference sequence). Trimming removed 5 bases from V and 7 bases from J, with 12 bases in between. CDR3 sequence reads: CASSPLVAEQYF. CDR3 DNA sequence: TGTGCCAGCAGCCCCCTGGTCGCGGAGCAGTACTTC.